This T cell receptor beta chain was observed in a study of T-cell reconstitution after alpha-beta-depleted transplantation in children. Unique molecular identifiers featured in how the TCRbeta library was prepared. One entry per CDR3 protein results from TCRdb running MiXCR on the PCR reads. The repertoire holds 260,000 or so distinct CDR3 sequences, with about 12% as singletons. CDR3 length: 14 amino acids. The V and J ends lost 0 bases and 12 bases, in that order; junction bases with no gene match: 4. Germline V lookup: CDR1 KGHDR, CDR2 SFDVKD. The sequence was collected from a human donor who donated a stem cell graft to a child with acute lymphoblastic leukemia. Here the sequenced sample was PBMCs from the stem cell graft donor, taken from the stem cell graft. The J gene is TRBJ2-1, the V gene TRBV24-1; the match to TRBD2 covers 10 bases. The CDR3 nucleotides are TGTGCCACCAGTGATTTGACTAGCGGGACGTGGCAGTTCTTC. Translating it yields CATSDLTSGTWQFF.